The 30 T cell receptor beta chains below were found in one sample sequenced in a study of shared clonotypes between healthy human individuals. Naivety among CD8 cells was defined by CD45RO negativity and positive CCR7 selection, thereby excluding terminally differentiated effector memory CD45RA+ cells. Using immunoSEQ multiplex PCR, the repertoire was profiled, and TCRdb retains in-frame clones only, with some absent. The sample consists of around 1.9 million clones, about 92% of them appearing once. The material sequenced was naive CD8+ T cells from PBMCs. These receptors were taken from a man between 18 and 29 years old in good health. Some clones in this sample may be carry-over from other donors' samples.

In its sample, this clone was seen once. The chain carries TRBV15 and TRBJ2-7; TRBD2 agrees at 10 bases. This CDR3 comprises 18 residues. V dropped 3 bases and J dropped 0; count of bases not matched to a gene: 11. Germline values: CDR1 LNHNV, CDR2 YYDKDF (reference sequence). The CDR3 sequence: CATSSRPGLADPSYEQYF. The CDR3 DNA is TGTGCCACCAGCAGCCGTCCAGGACTAGCGGACCCCTCCTACGAGCAGTACTTC.

The chain has TRBV29-1 and TRBJ2-3; 9 bases agree with TRBD2. The length of the CDR3 is 14 residues. V lost 5 bases to trimming and J lost 2 bases; unmatched junction nucleotides: 5. Germline V gene lookup returns CDR1 SQVTM and CDR2 ANQGSEA. CDR3 nucleotides: TGCAGCGTTACCGGACTAGCGATCACAGATACGCAGTATTTT. Translating gives CSVTGLAITDTQYF.

This sequence joins TRBV28 and TRBJ2-7, with TRBD1 as a possible D gene (6 bases). Germline V gives CDR1 MDHEN, CDR2 SYDVKM. This CDR3 comprises 18 residues. V shed 2 bases and J shed 3 bases, with 23 bases lying between them. CDR3 loop: CASSLPIGLEGVYYEQYF. The CDR3 DNA reads TGTGCCAGCAGTTTACCCATTGGGCTCGAGGGGGTATACTACGAGCAGTACTTC.

The CDR3, as DNA: TGTGCCAGCAGCACTCGGACAGAAGACATGAACACTGAAGCTTTCTTT. Translation: CASSTRTEDMNTEAFF. This chain connects TRBV27 to TRBJ1-1; a possible D gene is TRBD1 (6 bases). V gave up 6 bases and J gave up 0 bases, with 17 bases separating them. Germline CDR1 MNHEY, CDR2 SMNVEV (reference sequence). The CDR3 length is 16 residues.

This clone came up once. The rearrangement joins TRBV29-1 to TRBJ2-3, with unresolved D. This CDR3 contains 10 residues. V lost 5 bases and J lost 5, with 5 bases in between. The germline CDR1 and CDR2 sequences are SQVTM and ANQGSEA. Written as DNA, the CDR3 is TGCAGCGTTCCGCAAGATACGCAGTATTTT. Translation gives CSVPQDTQYF.

J is TRBJ2-7 and V is TRBV7-6, with 8 bases matching TRBD1. CDR1 SGHVS and CDR2 FNYEAQ come from the germline V gene. This CDR3 is built from 16 residues. After removal of 0 bases from V and 2 bases from J, the junction contained 6 bases not matched to a gene. The CDR3 here is CASSLAPGTGAYEQYF. CDR3 nucleotide sequence: TGTGCCAGCAGCTTAGCACCCGGGACAGGCGCCTACGAGCAGTACTTC.

The rearrangement uses TRBV7-9 and TRBJ2-7; D unresolved. This CDR3 contains 15 residues. V lost 2 bases to trimming and J lost 5 bases, with 16 bases between them. Germline V lookup: CDR1 SEHNR, CDR2 FQNEAQ (reference sequence). This CDR3 is CASSLLFGDENEQYF. The CDR3 nucleotides are TGTGCCAGCAGCTTATTATTTGGTGATGAGAACGAGCAGTACTTC.

DNA of the CDR3: TGTGCCAGCAGTGAAAGGAGTGGGACCTACTCTGGAAACACCATATATTTT. As protein: CASSERSGTYSGNTIYF. This chain uses TRBV6-1 with TRBJ1-3; D possibly corresponds to TRBD1 (5 bases). This CDR3 has 17 residues. V lost 2 bases and J lost 0, with 14 bases in between. Per the germline V gene, CDR1 is MNHNS and CDR2 is SASEGT.

The chain recombines TRBV7-9 with TRBJ1-3; TRBD1 is a possible D gene (5 bases). The length of the CDR3 is 16 residues. Germline CDR1 is SEHNR and CDR2 is FQNEAQ (reference sequence). V dropped 6 bases and J dropped 0 bases, with 15 bases sitting between them. CDR3 region: CASSQKGSHSGNTIYF. The CDR3 nucleotides read TGTGCCAGCAGTCAAAAGGGGTCCCACTCTGGAAACACCATATATTTT.

The chain joins TRBV7-8 to TRBJ2-1, with D perhaps matching TRBD1 or TRBD2 (5 bases each). The CDR3 loop spans 14 amino acids. Per germline, CDR1 SGHVS and CDR2 FQNEAQ. Trimming shortened V by 3 bases and J by 6 bases, and 12 bases separated the two germline ends. The CDR3 sequence: CASSFLLGVNEQFF. The CDR3 nucleotides read TGTGCCAGCAGCTTTCTCTTGGGGGTCAATGAGCAGTTCTTC. Full variable domain (remainder filled in from reference TRBV7-8 and TRBJ2-1): GAGVSQSPRYKVAKRGQDVALRCDPISGHVSLFWYQQALGQGPEFLTYFQNEAQLDKSGLPSDRFFAERPEGSVSTLKIQRTQQEDSAVYLCASSFLLGVNEQFFGPGTRLTVL.

J is TRBJ2-5 and V is TRBV29-1; no definite D call. Judging by the DNA end, TRBJ2-7 fits better; the J call may be wrong. The CDR3 consists of 10 residues. The germline CDR1 and CDR2 sequences are SQVTM and ANQGSEA. The DNA of the CDR3 is TGCAGCGCCGCAGGCCACGAGCAGTACTTC. Translating gives CSAAGHEQYF.

The chain links TRBV18 to TRBJ2-5, with 10 bases identical to TRBD2. Judging by the DNA end, TRBJ2-7 fits better; the J call may be wrong. Germline CDR1 KGHSH, CDR2 LQKENI. This CDR3 is built from 17 residues. In DNA form, the CDR3 reads TGTGCCAGCTCAACTCCCCCTAGCGGGAGTCTCCCCTACGAGCAGTACTTC. As protein: CASSTPPSGSLPYEQYF.

Written as DNA, the CDR3 is TGTGCCAGCAGTTTATTAGGTACAGGGAAGGTCCATGAGCAGTTCTTC. Its translation is CASSLLGTGKVHEQFF. The chain recombines TRBV27 with TRBJ2-1; possibly TRBD1 for D (6 bases). Trimming removed 1 base from V and 8 bases from J, with 18 bases in between. The CDR3 length is 16 residues. CDR1 is MNHEY and CDR2 is SMNVEV in the germline V gene (reference sequence).

Worth noting for this clone: The same CDR3 can be traced to other DNA sequences in this sample. The V call is TRBV27, the J call TRBJ2-7; D is possibly TRBD1 or TRBD2 (5 bases each). CDR1 and CDR2 from the germline V gene are MNHEY and SMNVEV (reference sequence). The CDR3 contains 11 residues. V lost 3 bases, J lost 5 bases, and 5 bases lay in between. CDR3 residues: CASSLGDEQYF. DNA of the CDR3: TGTGCCAGCAGTTTGGGGGACGAGCAGTACTTC.

The chain employs TRBV28 and TRBJ1-1, with D uncertain. CDR1 is MDHEN and CDR2 is SYDVKM in the germline V gene. V dropped 3 bases and J dropped 0 bases, with 8 bases sitting between them. The CDR3 has 14 amino acids. The CDR3 coding sequence is TGTGCCAGCAGTTTCCCACATCTGAACACTGAAGCTTTCTTT. Amino acids: CASSFPHLNTEAFF.

V gene TRBV4-1 combines with J gene TRBJ2-5, with 10 bases that match TRBD1. Per germline, CDR1 MGHRA and CDR2 YSYEKL. CDR3 size: 19 residues. J lost 2 bases, V lost 1 base, and 13 bases had no gene match. The CDR3 region has the DNA TGCGCCAGCAGCCAAGGACCGGGACAGGGGATTGGGAGTCAAGAGACCCAGTACTTC. Translation gives CASSQGPGQGIGSQETQYF.

In its sample, this clone was seen once. The V call is TRBV7-7, the J call TRBJ2-6; possible D gene TRBD2, 5 bases. The V gene's germline CDR1 is SSHAT and CDR2 FNYEAQ (reference sequence). The CDR3 consists of 15 residues. The ends were cut back, 5 bases at V and 3 bases at J, with 11 bases in the middle. For the CDR3, the DNA is TGTGCCAGCAGCCCGGCGGGCTTTGGGGCCAACGTCCTGACTTTC. Amino acid sequence: CASSPAGFGANVLTF.

The CDR3: CASSQGDRGWSPLHF. CDR3 coding DNA: TGCGCCAGCAGCCAAGGGGACCGAGGATGGTCACCCCTCCACTTT. V is TRBV4-3 and J is TRBJ1-6, with a possible D match to TRBD1 (5 bases). V shed 1 base and J shed 10 bases, with 14 bases lying between them. Per the germline V gene, CDR1 is LGHNA and CDR2 is YSLEER. There are 15 residues in the CDR3.

This clone appeared a single time. The rearrangement uses TRBV28 and TRBJ2-1; 8 positions match TRBD1. Losses at the gene ends were 7 bases for V and 8 bases for J; bases not matched to a gene: 10. Germline V gene data show CDR1 as MDHEN and CDR2 as SYDVKM. The CDR3 sequence is 14 residues long. The CDR3 nucleotides read TGTGCCAGCACCCCGACAGGGGCGTTACATGAGCAGTTCTTC. It specifies CASTPTGALHEQFF.

This clone occurred once. This chain joins TRBV4-3 and TRBJ2-1; a weak D match, TRBD2 (7 bases). The CDR3 runs to 16 residues. V lost 4 bases and J 8 bases, leaving 21 bases between the germline ends. The germline V gene has CDR1 LGHNA and CDR2 YSLEER. CDR3 protein: CASSPPRGGGPHEQFF. CDR3 DNA: TGCGCCAGCAGCCCACCAAGGGGGGGAGGGCCTCATGAGCAGTTCTTC.

The chain joins TRBV5-1 to TRBJ1-1, with no clear D. The CDR3 extends over 15 amino acids. Trimming cost V 0 bases and J 5 bases, with 14 bases left between them. The germline V gene has CDR1 SGHRS and CDR2 YFSETQ. CDR3 DNA: TGCGCCAGCAGCTTGGTCGGAGGGTTAGGAACTGAAGCTTTCTTT. Translation: CASSLVGGLGTEAFF.

The rearrangement joins TRBV5-1 to TRBJ2-7, with 7 bases fitting TRBD2. Trimming cost V 4 bases and J 4 bases; bases outside gene matches: 14. Germline CDR1 and CDR2: SGHRS and YFSETQ. The CDR3 consists of 16 residues. In nucleotides, the CDR3 is TGCGCCAGCAGCCCCCTCCAACATGGGGGGGGTTACGAGCAGTACTTC. Its translation is CASSPLQHGGGYEQYF. Full variable domain (outside the CDR3, taken from reference TRBV5-1 and TRBJ2-7): KAGVTQTPRYLIKTRGQQVTLSCSPISGHRSVSWYQQTPGQGLQFLFEYFSETQRNKGNFPGRFSGRQFSNSRSEMNVSTLELGDSALYLCASSPLQHGGGYEQYFGPGTRLTVT.

The chain links TRBV4-2 to TRBJ1-1; D is unresolved. Deletions cut 6 bases from V and 8 bases from J, with 19 bases between. The CDR3 runs to 14 residues. Germline V lookup: CDR1 LGHNA, CDR2 YNFKEQ. The DNA of the CDR3 is TGTGCCAGCAGTCCCAAGACTTTGGCTCTCGAAGCTTTCTTT. It specifies CASSPKTLALEAFF.

This chain uses TRBV19 with TRBJ1-5, with D perhaps TRBD1 (6 bases). The V end was cut by 1 base, the J end by 6 bases, with 16 bases between. CDR1 and CDR2 from the germline V gene are LNHDA and SQIVND (reference sequence). The CDR3 length is 16 residues. CDR3 loop: CASSIVRGGGLQPQHF. In nucleotides, the CDR3 is TGTGCCAGTAGTATAGTAAGAGGGGGAGGGCTTCAGCCCCAGCATTTT.

The chain has TRBV15 and TRBJ1-1, with 7 bases lining up with TRBD1. Germline CDR1 and CDR2: LNHNV and YYDKDF (reference sequence). The CDR3 totals 17 residues. V shed 5 bases and J 3 bases; nucleotides not matched to a gene: 15. CDR3 loop: CATSGLGRGLEDTEAFF. Written as DNA, the CDR3 is TGTGCCACCAGCGGCCTAGGAAGGGGGCTAGAGGACACTGAAGCTTTCTTT.

This chain links TRBV10-3 with TRBJ2-3, with unresolved D. V was pared by 8 bases and J by 3 bases, with 3 bases between. Germline V gene sequence: CDR1 ENHRY, CDR2 SYGVKD. The CDR3 totals 10 residues. Here the CDR3 DNA reads TGTGCCATCGGGACAGATACGCAGTATTTT. Translating gives CAIGTDTQYF.

The J gene is TRBJ2-5, the V gene TRBV9; possibly TRBD2 for D (6 bases). There are 14 residues in the CDR3. Looked up from germline, CDR1 is SGDLS and CDR2 is YYNGEE. The V and J ends lost 4 bases and 1 base respectively, with 11 bases between them. The CDR3: CASSTRDFQETQYF. CDR3 coding DNA: TGTGCCAGCAGCACCCGGGACTTCCAAGAGACCCAGTACTTC.

The gene calls are TRBV28 and TRBJ2-5, with 7 bases that match TRBD1. This CDR3 has 13 residues. Trimming cost V 6 bases and J 3 bases; bases outside gene matches: 4. Germline V lookup: CDR1 MDHEN, CDR2 SYDVKM. DNA of the CDR3: TGTGCCAGCAGGTGGGACAGAAAAGAGACCCAGTACTTC. Its protein product is CASRWDRKETQYF.

V and J are TRBV10-3 and TRBJ2-7; D is unclear. The CDR3 is made up of 12 amino acids. Per the germline V gene, CDR1 is ENHRY and CDR2 is SYGVKD. V dropped 6 bases and J dropped 2 bases, with 8 bases sitting between them. The CDR3 region is CAIRDPPYEQYF. Written as DNA, the CDR3 is TGTGCCATCAGGGACCCGCCCTACGAGCAGTACTTC.

Concerning this clone: Within the sample, other DNA sequences also encode this same CDR3. Here the CDR3 reads CASSVAGGPTDTQYF. In nucleotides, the CDR3 is TGTGCCAGCAGCGTAGCAGGAGGGCCGACAGATACGCAGTATTTT. This chain joins TRBV9 and TRBJ2-3; weak D call: TRBD2 (6 bases). Trimming stripped 0 bases from V and 3 bases from J, with 11 bases between. The germline V gene encodes CDR1 SGDLS and CDR2 YYNGEE. This CDR3 comprises 15 residues.